These 15 T cell receptor beta chains share one sample of origin, sequenced in a study of human T cells and chemical hapten exposure. Time point in this sample: pre-sensitization, week 0. Described treatment: therapeutic diphenylcyclopropenone sensitization with weekly scalp DPC. MiXCR was run by TCRdb on the RACE reads, yielding one entry per CDR3 protein. Among about 260,000 distinct CDR3 sequences listed, about 8.1% were seen once. The source material was whole blood, sampled in connection with sensitization to the hapten diphenylcyclopropenone (DPC). Receptors were obtained from a woman aged 40 to 55 with alopecia areata. Some clones in this sample may be carry-over from other donors' samples.

This clonotype was seen only a few times. The genes are TRBV6-6 and TRBJ2-3; D remains ambiguous. The ends were cut back, 5 bases at V and 0 bases at J, with 12 bases in the middle. CDR3 length equals 15 residues. Germline V CDR1 and CDR2: MNHNY, SVGAGI (reference sequence). The CDR3: CASSPSRWSTDTQYF. CDR3 DNA sequence: TGTGCCAGCAGTCCCTCGCGTTGGAGCACAGATACGCAGTATTTT.

This clonotype appeared many times. The chain employs TRBV12-3 or TRBV12-4 and TRBJ1-1; the D is unclear. Trimming cost V 3 bases and J 1 base, with 6 bases left between them. The CDR3 has 13 amino acids. The CDR3 reads CASSFTQNTEAFF. The CDR3 bases are TGTGCCAGCAGTTTTACCCAGAACACTGAAGCTTTCTTT.

This clonotype turned up a few times. The rearrangement uses TRBV25-1 and TRBJ2-4; 8 bases map to TRBD2. Looked up from germline, CDR1 is MGHDK and CDR2 is SYGVNS. The CDR3 has 11 residues. J was trimmed by 9 bases and V by 10 bases; bases with no gene match: 5. CDR3 loop: CATRGGGIQYF. CDR3 DNA sequence: TGTGCCACCCGGGGGGGGGGCATTCAGTACTTC.

V and J are TRBV6-6 and TRBJ1-5, with TRBD1 matching over 12 bases. The germline V gene has CDR1 MNHNY and CDR2 SVGAGI (reference sequence). CDR3 length: 15 amino acids. The trim removed 6 bases at V and 6 bases at J, leaving 6 bases unmatched. This CDR3 is CASSQGQGAVQPQHF. CDR3 DNA sequence: TGTGCCAGCAGCCAGGGACAGGGGGCGGTTCAGCCCCAGCATTTT.

The chain recombines TRBV6-2 or TRBV6-3 with TRBJ2-1; D is undetermined. Trimming stripped 7 bases from V and 2 bases from J, with 9 bases between. CDR3 length equals 13 residues. Germline values: CDR1 MNHEY, CDR2 SVGEGT. CDR3 DNA: TGTGCCAGCATCCAGGACCCCTACAATGAGCAGTTCTTC. Protein: CASIQDPYNEQFF.

The chain recombines TRBV28 with TRBJ2-7, with a possible D match to TRBD2 (6 bases). The CDR3 is 14 amino acids. Between the trimmed V and J ends, which lost 8 bases and 7 bases, there was a span of 21 bases. CDR1 and CDR2 from the germline V gene are MDHEN and SYDVKM. CDR3 DNA sequence: TGTGCCAGCCACCCCGCGGGACGATCCCTTGAGCAGTACTTC. Translated, it gives CASHPAGRSLEQYF.

This clonotype has a handful of counts. The chain uses TRBV6-2 or TRBV6-3 and TRBJ1-1, with a tentative D call TRBD1 (5 bases). Trimming stripped 2 bases from V and 3 bases from J, with 13 bases between. There are 15 residues in the CDR3. The germline CDR1 and CDR2 sequences are MNHEY and SVGEGT. In nucleotides, the CDR3 is TGTGCCAGCAGTTACGGAGTGTGGGGGGACACTGAAGCTTTCTTT. Translating gives CASSYGVWGDTEAFF.

This clonotype occurred many times. The chain combines TRBV28 with TRBJ2-7; weak D call: TRBD2 (5 bases). This CDR3 is built from 11 residues. Germline V lookup: CDR1 MDHEN, CDR2 SYDVKM. The V and J ends lost 6 bases and 4 bases respectively, with 7 bases between them. The CDR3 region is CASRADYEQYF. CDR3 in DNA: TGTGCCAGCAGAGCGGATTACGAGCAGTACTTC.

This clonotype appeared many times. This chain connects TRBV29-1 to TRBJ2-3, with 13 bases aligning to TRBD2. Trimming cost V 6 bases and J 4 bases; bases outside gene matches: 7. This CDR3 is 15 amino acids long. Germline-derived CDR1 and CDR2 are SQVTM and ANQGSEA. CDR3 loop: CSVATGTSGADTQYF. The DNA of the CDR3 is TGCAGCGTCGCGACCGGGACTAGCGGGGCAGATACGCAGTATTTT.

This clonotype was observed many times. The chain uses TRBV6-5 and TRBJ2-2; 10 bases match TRBD2. Germline values: CDR1 MNHEY, CDR2 SVGAGI. The CDR3 covers 16 residues. V shed 5 bases, J shed 1 base, and the junction held 4 bases outside the gene matches. Written as DNA, the CDR3 is TGTGCCAGCAGTCCCGGACTAGCGGTGAACACCGGGGAGCTGTTTTTT. Translating gives CASSPGLAVNTGELFF.

This clonotype came up a few times. J is TRBJ1-5 and V is TRBV6-5; 12 bases fit TRBD1. CDR3 length equals 16 residues. The V and J ends lost 4 bases and 2 bases, in that order; junction bases with no gene match: 3. Per the germline V gene, CDR1 is MNHEY and CDR2 is SVGAGI. DNA for the CDR3: TGTGCCAGCAGTTCCGGGACAGGGGGCGGCAATCAGCCCCAGCATTTT. This codes for CASSSGTGGGNQPQHF.

In this sample, this clonotype turned up a few times. This chain connects TRBV4-3 to TRBJ2-7, with D possibly matching TRBD2 (6 bases). CDR3 size: 15 residues. Trimming left V 2 bases short and J 7 bases short, with 18 bases between. CDR1 is LGHNA and CDR2 is YSLEER in the germline V gene. The CDR3 loop is CASSQHVTGGREQYF. DNA for the CDR3: TGCGCCAGCAGCCAACACGTTACCGGGGGTCGGGAGCAGTACTTC.

Many counts were recorded for this clonotype. The chain carries TRBV9 and TRBJ2-2; D uncertain. Germline-derived CDR1 and CDR2 are SGDLS and YYNGEE. V shed 3 bases and J shed 1 base, with 4 bases lying between them. CDR3 size: 13 residues. The CDR3 coding sequence is TGTGCCAGCAGCGCATTGAACACCGGGGAGCTGTTTTTT. Amino acid sequence: CASSALNTGELFF.

The CDR3 DNA sequence: TGTGCTAGTGGCCCCCGAGGGGGGTTATACAATGAGCAGTTCTTC. Its protein product is CASGPRGGLYNEQFF. The chain recombines TRBV12-5 with TRBJ2-1, with D perhaps TRBD1 or TRBD2 (6 bases each). V lost 6 bases and J lost 4, with 16 bases in between. CDR1 and CDR2 (germline): LGHNT, FRNRAP. The length of the CDR3 is 15 residues.

A few counts support this clonotype. V and J are TRBV29-1 and TRBJ2-2, with D tentatively TRBD2 (5 bases). Trimming removed 7 bases from V and 6 bases from J, with 9 bases in between. CDR3 size: 11 residues. CDR1 is SQVTM, CDR2 ANQGSEA, per germline. CDR3 sequence reads: CSASRAGELFF. The CDR3 bases are TGCAGCGCCTCGAGGGCCGGGGAGCTGTTTTTT.